These 6 T cell receptor beta chains were all obtained from the same sample, sequenced in a study of blood T cell repertoires in COVID-19. TCRdb's table, derived via immunoSEQ multiplex PCR, lists solely in-frame clones and lacks some. The data show 90,000 to 150,000 clones, roughly four fifths seen once. The sequenced sample was peripheral blood. The receptors stem from a human donor in a cohort sampled during active COVID-19.

CDR3 nucleotides: TGTGCCAGCAGCGTAGAGGAGGGGGCGTCTTATGGCTACACCTTC. Translation: CASSVEEGASYGYTF. The rearrangement uses TRBV9 and TRBJ1-2; 7 bases match TRBD1. V was pared by 0 bases and J by 5 bases, with 7 bases of the junction left unmatched. Germline V gene sequence: CDR1 SGDLS, CDR2 YYNGEE. The CDR3 consists of 15 residues.

The genes are TRBV2 and TRBJ2-7, with D tentatively TRBD1 (6 bases). V was trimmed by 5 bases and J by 3 bases, leaving 17 bases between them. The CDR3 has 15 residues. Per the germline V gene, CDR1 is SNHLY and CDR2 is FYNNEI. The CDR3 DNA reads as TGTGCCAGCAGTACGCGACAGGTCGGCGGCTACGAGCAGTACTTC. The encoded protein is CASSTRQVGGYEQYF.

This clone was recorded once. The V gene is TRBV5-1, the J gene TRBJ1-2; 9 nucleotides align to TRBD1. The CDR3 consists of 15 residues. Trimming removed 3 bases from V and 6 bases from J; junction bases left unmatched: 9. CDR1 is SGHRS, CDR2 YFSETQ, per germline. The CDR3, as DNA: TGCGCCAGCAGCTGGACCGGGACAGGGAGTGATGGCTACACCTTC. It encodes CASSWTGTGSDGYTF. The full variable domain, with the rest looked up from reference TRBV5-1 and TRBJ1-2, is KAGVTQTPRYLIKTRGQQVTLSCSPISGHRSVSWYQQTPGQGLQFLFEYFSETQRNKGNFPGRFSGRQFSNSRSEMNVSTLELGDSALYLCASSWTGTGSDGYTFGSGTRLTVV.

CDR3 coding DNA: TGTGCCAGCAGCCCTCCCAGGGTAGCGGGGGGGAAGAGCTCCTACAATGAGCAGTTCTTC. Protein product: CASSPPRVAGGKSSYNEQFF. The rearrangement joins TRBV6-2 or TRBV6-3 to TRBJ2-1; 11 bases align to TRBD2. Germline V gives CDR1 MNHEY, CDR2 SVGEGT. V was clipped by 6 bases and J by 0 bases; unmatched bases: 16. The CDR3 runs 20 residues.

This chain uses TRBV19 with TRBJ1-1; 10 bases map to TRBD1. CDR3 length: 18 amino acids. Unmatched junction bases numbered 10, after V lost 3 bases and J lost 0 bases. CDR1 is LNHDA, CDR2 SQIVND, per germline (reference sequence). DNA of the CDR3: TGTGCCAGTAGTATCTACGGGACAGGGGAGAGAATGAACACTGAAGCTTTCTTT. Protein sequence: CASSIYGTGERMNTEAFF.

The genes are TRBV28 and TRBJ2-1; D gene uncertain. The CDR3 loop spans 14 amino acids. The V and J ends lost 4 bases and 5 bases respectively, with 12 bases between them. Germline values: CDR1 MDHEN, CDR2 SYDVKM. The CDR3 region has the DNA TGTGCCAGCAGTTCACCAGCGCACAACAATGAGCAGTTCTTC. Amino acid sequence: CASSSPAHNNEQFF.